This T cell receptor beta chain was obtained from a study of CD8+CD57+ T cells in acquired aplastic anemia (dated by TCRdb to between 2017 and 2018). With regard to the full study: On average, sorted CD4+ and CD8+ cells yielded about 3 ug of extracted DNA, with a range of about 0.18 to 27.4 ug. Healthy donor samples averaged approximately 10 million reads for CD4+ and fewer than 12 million for CD8+ cells. What the research found in general, with its limitations: Patients and healthy controls showed no significant difference in CD8+ Simpson's diversity (P=0.060). Around 28 CD8+ CDR3 sequences were found to be shared between patients and controls, but these sequences appeared to be highly expressed in patients and within the immunodominant clones of the patients.

Profiling of TCR beta VDJ combinations and CDR3 sequences used genomic DNA as the template. An Illumina HiSeq 2000 was used for TCR repertoire sequencing. The original pipeline was this. Repertoires were assessed using TRBV/TRBJ rearrangement plots, CDR3 size and DJ length profiles, and Simpson's diversity index. The most abundant DNA sequence in the deep sequencing data was defined as the immunodominant clone. CDR3 amino acid sequences were screened for sharing across subjects and compared with published repertoires and the VDJdb database. TCRdb reprocessed the public reads (quality trimming at Q25 with fastp, clone calling with MiXCR) and kept in-frame beta chains. Rows are combined by CDR3 protein, so each entry shows the most common genes and DNA. TCRdb's processing, not the authors' own work, is the source of the V and J calls. Across this sample there are more than 150,000 distinct CDR3 sequences, with less than 55% seen only once. The ten largest clones add up to roughly 3% of the sample.

CDR1 LNHDA and CDR2 SQIVND were looked up in the germline V gene (reference sequence). Including the terminal cysteine and phenylalanine, the CDR3 comprises 13 residues. The kept DNA is CDR3 alone, 39 bases in frame from the first base. The trim is 4 bases for V and 5 bases for J, with a gap of 11 bases between the germline ends. In this sample, this clonotype turned up many times. Its binding antigen is unknown. No base-level quality is on record; no much larger clone is a single base apart. In the study, sorted CD4+ and CD8+ blood T cells from patients with severe aplastic anemia and from healthy subjects underwent deep sequencing of TCR repertoires. Ficoll-Paque density gradient centrifugation was used to isolate peripheral blood mononuclear cells. Before DNA extraction, CD4+ and CD8+ T cells were sorted with FACS or magnetic beads.

Here the chain combines TRBV19 and TRBJ1-1, with the D gene call left open. The receptor comes from a human donor in good health. Sequencing input: sorted CD4+, CD8+, or CD8+CD57+ T cells (not recorded which) from PBMCs. Read as DNA, the sequence is TGTGCCAGTAGTAGGCGGGCGGATACTGAAGCTTTCTTT. Its product reads: CASSRRADTEAFF.